The clone carrying this T cell receptor (beta chain) was found once. These data originate in a study of Ad26.COV2.S vaccination and SARS-CoV-2 variants. The wider study: Ad26.COV2.S was injected intramuscularly once or twice, 56 days apart.

The germline CDR1 and CDR2 sequences are LGHDT and YNNKEL (reference sequence). The CDR3 runs 15 residues. The ends were cut back, 4 bases at V and 1 base at J, with 13 bases in the middle. Treatment defined: some 20 received Ad26.COV2.S at low or high dose, single or two shots; several received placebo; per-sample allocation not given. At day 63 after the first vaccine or placebo injection, samples were drawn. TCRdb's table, derived via immunoSEQ multiplex PCR, lists solely in-frame clones and lacks some. This repertoire shows over 350,000 clones, about 88% found once; its top ten account for 3.5%. This sequence was found in a person between 18 and 65 years old who received the Ad26.COV2.S COVID-19 vaccine or a placebo. The V call is TRBV3-1 (or the pseudogene TRBV3-2), the J call TRBJ1-1; no clear D. This sample comprised peripheral blood, obtained in a trial of Ad26.COV2.S vaccine versus placebo. The CDR3 DNA follows: TGTGCCAGCAGCCCCCATGGAGGTTCGAACACTGAAGCTTTCTTT. It translates to CASSPHGGSNTEAFF.